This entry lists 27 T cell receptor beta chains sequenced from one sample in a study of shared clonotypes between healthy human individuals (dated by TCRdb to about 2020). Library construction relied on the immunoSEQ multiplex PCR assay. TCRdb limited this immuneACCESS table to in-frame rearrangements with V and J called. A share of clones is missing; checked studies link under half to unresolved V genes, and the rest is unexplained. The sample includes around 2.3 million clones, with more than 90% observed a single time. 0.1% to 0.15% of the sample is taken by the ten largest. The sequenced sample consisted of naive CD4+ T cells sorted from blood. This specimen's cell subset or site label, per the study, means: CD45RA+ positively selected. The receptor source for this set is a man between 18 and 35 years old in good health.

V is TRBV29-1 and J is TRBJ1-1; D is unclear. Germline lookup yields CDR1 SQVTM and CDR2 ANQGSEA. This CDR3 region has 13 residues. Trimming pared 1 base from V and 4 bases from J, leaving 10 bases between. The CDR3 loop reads CSVEVTVGTEAFF. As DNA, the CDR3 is TGCAGCGTTGAAGTCACAGTTGGCACTGAAGCTTTCTTT. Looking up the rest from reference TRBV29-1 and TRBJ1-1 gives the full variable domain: SAVISQKPSRDICQRGTSLTIQCQVDSQVTMMFWYRQQPGQSLTLIATANQGSEATYESGFVIDKFPISRPNLTFSTLTVSNMSPEDSSIYLCSVEVTVGTEAFFGQGTRLTVV.

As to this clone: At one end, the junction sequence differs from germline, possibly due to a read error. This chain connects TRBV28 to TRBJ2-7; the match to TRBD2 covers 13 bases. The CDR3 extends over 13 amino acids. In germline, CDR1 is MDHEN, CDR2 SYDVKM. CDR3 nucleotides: TGTGCCAGCAGTTTAAGTAGAGGACTAGCGGGGGTCTTC. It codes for CASSLSRGLAGVF.

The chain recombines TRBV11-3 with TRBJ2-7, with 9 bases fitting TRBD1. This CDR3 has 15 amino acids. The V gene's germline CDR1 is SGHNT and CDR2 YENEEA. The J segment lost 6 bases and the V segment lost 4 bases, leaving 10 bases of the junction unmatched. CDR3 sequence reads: CASSSGPGQGGEQYF. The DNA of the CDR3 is TGTGCCAGCAGCTCCGGACCGGGACAGGGAGGCGAGCAGTACTTC.

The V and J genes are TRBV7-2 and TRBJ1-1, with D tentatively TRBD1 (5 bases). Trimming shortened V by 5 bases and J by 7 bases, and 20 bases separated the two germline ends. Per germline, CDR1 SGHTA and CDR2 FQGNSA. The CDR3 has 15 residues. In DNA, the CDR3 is TGTGCCAGCAGCGGGACTTGGGGTAATCTGGGTGAAGCTTTCTTT. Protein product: CASSGTWGNLGEAFF.

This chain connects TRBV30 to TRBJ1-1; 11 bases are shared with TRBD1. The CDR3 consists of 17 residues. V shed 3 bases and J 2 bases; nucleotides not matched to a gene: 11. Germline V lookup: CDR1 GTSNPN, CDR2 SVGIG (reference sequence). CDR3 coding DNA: TGTGCCTGGAGGTACCTTGGACAGGGGGCCCCTAACACTGAAGCTTTCTTT. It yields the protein CAWRYLGQGAPNTEAFF. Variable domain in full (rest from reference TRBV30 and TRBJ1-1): SQTIHQWPATLVQPVGSPLSLECTVEGTSNPNLYWYRQAAGRGLQLLFYSVGIGQISSEVPQNLSASRPQDRQFILSSKKLLLSDSGFYLCAWRYLGQGAPNTEAFFGQGTRLTVV.

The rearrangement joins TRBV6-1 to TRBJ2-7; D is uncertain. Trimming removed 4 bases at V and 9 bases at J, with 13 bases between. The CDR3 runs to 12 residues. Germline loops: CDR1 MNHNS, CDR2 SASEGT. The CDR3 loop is CASSGAVLGQYF. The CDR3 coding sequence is TGTGCCAGCAGTGGGGCTGTTCTAGGGCAGTACTTC.

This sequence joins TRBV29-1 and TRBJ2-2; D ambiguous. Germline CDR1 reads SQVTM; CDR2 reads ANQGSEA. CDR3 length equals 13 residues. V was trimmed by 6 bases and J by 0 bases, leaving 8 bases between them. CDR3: CSVGWPNTGELFF. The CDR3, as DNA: TGCAGCGTAGGGTGGCCGAACACCGGGGAGCTGTTTTTT.

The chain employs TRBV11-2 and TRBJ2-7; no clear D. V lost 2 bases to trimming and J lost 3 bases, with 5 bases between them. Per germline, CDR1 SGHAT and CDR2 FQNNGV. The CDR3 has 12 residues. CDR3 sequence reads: CASSLSLYEQYF. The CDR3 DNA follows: TGTGCCAGCAGCTTATCACTCTACGAGCAGTACTTC. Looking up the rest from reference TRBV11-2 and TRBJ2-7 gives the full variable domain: EAGVAQSPRYKIIEKRQSVAFWCNPISGHATLYWYQQILGQGPKLLIQFQNNGVVDDSQLPKDRFSAERLKGVDSTLKIQPAKLEDSAVYLCASSLSLYEQYFGPGTRLTVT.

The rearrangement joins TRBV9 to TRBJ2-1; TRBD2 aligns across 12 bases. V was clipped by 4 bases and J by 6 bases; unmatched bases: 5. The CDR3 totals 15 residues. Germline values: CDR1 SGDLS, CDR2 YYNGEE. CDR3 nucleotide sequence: TGTGCCAGCAGCCCGACTAGCGGGGGAGTCAATGAGCAGTTCTTC. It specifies CASSPTSGGVNEQFF.

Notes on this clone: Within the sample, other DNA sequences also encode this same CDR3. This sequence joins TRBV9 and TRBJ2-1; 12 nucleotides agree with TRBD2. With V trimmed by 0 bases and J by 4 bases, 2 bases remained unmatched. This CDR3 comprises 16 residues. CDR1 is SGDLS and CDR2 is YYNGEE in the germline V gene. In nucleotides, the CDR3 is TGTGCCAGCAGCGTAGGACTAGCGGGGGTATACAATGAGCAGTTCTTC. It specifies CASSVGLAGVYNEQFF.

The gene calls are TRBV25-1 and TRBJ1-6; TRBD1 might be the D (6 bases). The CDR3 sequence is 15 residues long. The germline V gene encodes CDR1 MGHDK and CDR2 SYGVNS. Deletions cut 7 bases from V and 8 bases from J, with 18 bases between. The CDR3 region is CASNQGQGTHSPLHF. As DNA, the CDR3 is TGTGCCAGCAACCAAGGGCAGGGGACGCATTCACCCCTCCACTTT.

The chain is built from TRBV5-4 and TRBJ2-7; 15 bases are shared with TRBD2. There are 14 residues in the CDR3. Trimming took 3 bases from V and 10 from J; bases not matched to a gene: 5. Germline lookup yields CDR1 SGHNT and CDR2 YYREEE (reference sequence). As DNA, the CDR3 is TGTGCCAGCAGCTGGACTAGCGGGGGGGACGGCCAGTACTTC. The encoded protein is CASSWTSGGDGQYF.

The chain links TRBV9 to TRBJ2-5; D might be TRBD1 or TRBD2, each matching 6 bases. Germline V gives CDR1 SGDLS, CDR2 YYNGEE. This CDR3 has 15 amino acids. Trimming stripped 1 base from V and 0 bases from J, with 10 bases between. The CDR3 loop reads CASSVLGGHQETQYF. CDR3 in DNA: TGTGCCAGCAGCGTACTCGGGGGCCACCAAGAGACCCAGTACTTC.

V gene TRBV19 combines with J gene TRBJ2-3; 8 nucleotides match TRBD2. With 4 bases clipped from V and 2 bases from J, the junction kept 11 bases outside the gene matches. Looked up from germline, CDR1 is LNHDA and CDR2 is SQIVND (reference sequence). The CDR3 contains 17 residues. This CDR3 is CASSTLGLGDNTDTQYF. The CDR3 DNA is TGTGCCAGTAGTACCTTGGGACTAGGGGACAACACAGATACGCAGTATTTT. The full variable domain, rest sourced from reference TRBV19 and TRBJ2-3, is DGGITQSPKYLFRKEGQNVTLSCEQNLNHDAMYWYRQDPGQGLRLIYYSQIVNDFQKGDIAEGYSVSREKKESFPLTVTSAQKNPTAFYLCASSTLGLGDNTDTQYFGPGTRLTVL.

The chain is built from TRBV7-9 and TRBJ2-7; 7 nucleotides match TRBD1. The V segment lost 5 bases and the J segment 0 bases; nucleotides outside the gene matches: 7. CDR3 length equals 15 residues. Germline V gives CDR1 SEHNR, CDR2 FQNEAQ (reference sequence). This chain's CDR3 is CASSPGQANSYEQYF. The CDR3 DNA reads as TGTGCCAGCAGCCCCGGACAGGCAAACTCCTACGAGCAGTACTTC.

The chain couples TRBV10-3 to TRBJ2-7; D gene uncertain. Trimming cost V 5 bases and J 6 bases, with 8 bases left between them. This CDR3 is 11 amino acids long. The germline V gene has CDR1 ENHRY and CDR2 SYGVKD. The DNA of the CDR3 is TGTGCCATCAGTAAAGGAGTCGAGCAGTACTTC. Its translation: CAISKGVEQYF.

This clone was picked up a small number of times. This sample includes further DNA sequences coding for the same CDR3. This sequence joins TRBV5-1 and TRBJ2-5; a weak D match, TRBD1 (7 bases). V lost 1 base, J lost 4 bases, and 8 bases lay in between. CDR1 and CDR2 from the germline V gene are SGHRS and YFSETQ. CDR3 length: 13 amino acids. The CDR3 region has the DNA TGCGCCAGCAGCTTGCAGGGGGGAGAGACCCAGTACTTC. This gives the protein CASSLQGGETQYF.

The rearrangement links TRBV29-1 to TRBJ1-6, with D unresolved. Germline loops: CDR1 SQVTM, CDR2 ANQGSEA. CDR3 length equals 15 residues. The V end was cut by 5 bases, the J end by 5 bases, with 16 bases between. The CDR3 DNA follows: TGCAGCGTTCGAGATGAGGGCCTGAATAATTCACCCCTCCACTTT. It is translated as CSVRDEGLNNSPLHF.

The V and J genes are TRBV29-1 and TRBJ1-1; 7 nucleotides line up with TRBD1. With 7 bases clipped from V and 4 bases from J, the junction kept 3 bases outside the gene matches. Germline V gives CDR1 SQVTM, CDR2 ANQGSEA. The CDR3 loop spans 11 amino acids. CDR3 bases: TGCAGCGCCCAGGGGGGCACTGAAGCTTTCTTT. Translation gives CSAQGGTEAFF.

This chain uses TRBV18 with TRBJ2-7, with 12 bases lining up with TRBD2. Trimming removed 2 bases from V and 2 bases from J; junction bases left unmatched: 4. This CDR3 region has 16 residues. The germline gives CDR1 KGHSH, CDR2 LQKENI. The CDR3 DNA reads TGTGCCAGCTCACCAGTTTCTAGCGGGAGGGCCTACGAGCAGTACTTC. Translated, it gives CASSPVSSGRAYEQYF.

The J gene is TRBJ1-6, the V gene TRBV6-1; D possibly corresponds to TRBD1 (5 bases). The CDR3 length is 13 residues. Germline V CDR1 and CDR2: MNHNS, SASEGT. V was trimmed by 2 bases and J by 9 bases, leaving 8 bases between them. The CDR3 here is CASSERDVSPLHF. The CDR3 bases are TGTGCCAGCAGTGAAAGGGACGTTTCACCCCTCCACTTT.

CDR3: CASGSAGPYGYTF. The CDR3 coding sequence is TGTGCCAGCGGTTCGGCAGGCCCTTATGGCTACACCTTC. The chain uses TRBV5-6 and TRBJ1-2; no reliable D call. CDR3 length: 13 residues. Trimming took off 7 bases at V and 5 bases at J, with 15 bases between the two ends. Germline CDR1 and CDR2: SGHDT and YYEEEE.

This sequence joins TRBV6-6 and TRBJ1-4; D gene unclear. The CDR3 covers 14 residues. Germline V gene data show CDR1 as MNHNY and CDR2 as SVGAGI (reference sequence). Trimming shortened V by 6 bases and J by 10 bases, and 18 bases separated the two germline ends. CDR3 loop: CASRQTGSLGKLFF. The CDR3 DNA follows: TGTGCCAGCAGGCAGACTGGGAGTCTAGGAAAACTGTTTTTT.

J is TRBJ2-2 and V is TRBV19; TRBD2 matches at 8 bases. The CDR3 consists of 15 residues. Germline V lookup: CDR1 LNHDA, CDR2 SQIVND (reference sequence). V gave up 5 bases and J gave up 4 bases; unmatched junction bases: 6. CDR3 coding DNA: TGTGCCAGTAGTCCCCGGACTAGCCGCACCGGGGAGCTGTTTTTT. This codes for CASSPRTSRTGELFF.

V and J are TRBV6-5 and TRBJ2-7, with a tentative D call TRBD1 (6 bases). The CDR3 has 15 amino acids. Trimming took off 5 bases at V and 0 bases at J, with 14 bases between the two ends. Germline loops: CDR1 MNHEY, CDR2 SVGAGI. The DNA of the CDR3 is TGTGCCAGCAGTCCCGACAGGTTGAGCTCCTACGAGCAGTACTTC. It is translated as CASSPDRLSSYEQYF.

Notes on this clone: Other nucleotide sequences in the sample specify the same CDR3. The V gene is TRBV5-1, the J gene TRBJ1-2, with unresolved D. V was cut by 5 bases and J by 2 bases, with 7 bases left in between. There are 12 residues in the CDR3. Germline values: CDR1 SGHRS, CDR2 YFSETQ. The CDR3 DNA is TGCGCCAGCAGTTTAGGGAACTATGGCTACACCTTC. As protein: CASSLGNYGYTF.

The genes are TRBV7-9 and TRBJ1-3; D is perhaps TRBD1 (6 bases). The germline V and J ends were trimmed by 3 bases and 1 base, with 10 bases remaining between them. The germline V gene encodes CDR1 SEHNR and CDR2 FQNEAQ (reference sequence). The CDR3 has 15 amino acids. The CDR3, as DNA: TGTGCCAGCAGCTTTGGACAGCCATCTGGAAACACCATATATTTT. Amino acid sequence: CASSFGQPSGNTIYF.